This TCR beta chain was sequenced for a study of T cell responses to AZD1222 COVID-19 vaccine. Study background: Pooled samples include second doses given at about 4 or 12 weeks.

V lost 0 bases to trimming and J lost 2 bases, with 9 bases between them. Germline V gives CDR1 SGHRS, CDR2 YFSETQ. This CDR3 region has 14 residues. Generated by immunoSEQ multiplex PCR, the TCRdb table keeps only in-frame clones and is missing some. The sample holds over 150,000 clones, less than 90% seen once. Sequenced here: peripheral blood, sampled on day 0 of AZD1222 vaccination. The chain couples TRBV5-1 to TRBJ2-7, with D hard to call. This TCR derives from an adult in good health. CDR3 in DNA: TGCGCCAGCAGCTTGGACGGGTCGACCTACGAGCAGTACTTC. This encodes CASSLDGSTYEQYF.